This T cell receptor beta chain was identified in a study of cytomegalovirus exposure and HLA in healthy donors. Primers: 60 Vbeta forward and 13 Jbeta reverse. Clones were read by immunoSEQ multiplex PCR, and TCRdb kept only the in-frame ones, dropping some. The table has 95,000 to 100,000 clones, less than 80% seen once. Study-wide points: Listed as cytomegalovirus-associated were more than 150 TCR beta chains.

The CDR3 is 15 amino acids. Trimming pared 4 bases from V and 4 bases from J, leaving 16 bases between. CDR1 and CDR2 from the germline V gene are SEHNR and FQNEAQ (reference sequence). A note on this clone: What it binds is not known.

Sequencing input: PBMCs. V gene TRBV7-9 combines with J gene TRBJ1-1, with D possibly TRBD1 on 6 matching bases. This sequence was found in a middle-aged man in good health and CMV-seronegative. CDR3 amino acids: CASSWGGGGGTEAFF. The CDR3 DNA sequence: TGTGCCAGCAGCTGGGGGGGCGGGGGAGGCACTGAAGCTTTCTTT.